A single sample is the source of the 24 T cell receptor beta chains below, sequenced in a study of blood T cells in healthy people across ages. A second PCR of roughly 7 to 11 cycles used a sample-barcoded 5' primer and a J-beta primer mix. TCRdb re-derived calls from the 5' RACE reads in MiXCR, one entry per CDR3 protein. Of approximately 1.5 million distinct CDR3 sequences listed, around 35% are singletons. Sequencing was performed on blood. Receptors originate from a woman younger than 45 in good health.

The CDR3 loop is CASRDRVNSPLHF. DNA of the CDR3: TGTGCCAGCCGGGACAGGGTGAATTCACCCCTCCACTTT. This chain uses TRBV2 with TRBJ1-6; 9 nucleotides match TRBD1. The V gene end was trimmed by 8 bases and the J gene end by 7 bases; junction bases not matched to a gene: 3. Germline values: CDR1 SNHLY, CDR2 FYNNEI. The CDR3 totals 13 residues.

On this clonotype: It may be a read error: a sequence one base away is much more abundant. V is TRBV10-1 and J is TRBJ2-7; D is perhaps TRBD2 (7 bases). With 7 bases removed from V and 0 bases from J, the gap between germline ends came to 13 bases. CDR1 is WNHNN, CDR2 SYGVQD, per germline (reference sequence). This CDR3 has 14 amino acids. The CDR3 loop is CASNKGGSSYEQYF. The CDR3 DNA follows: TGCGCCAGCAACAAGGGGGGGAGCTCCTACGAGCAGTACTTC.

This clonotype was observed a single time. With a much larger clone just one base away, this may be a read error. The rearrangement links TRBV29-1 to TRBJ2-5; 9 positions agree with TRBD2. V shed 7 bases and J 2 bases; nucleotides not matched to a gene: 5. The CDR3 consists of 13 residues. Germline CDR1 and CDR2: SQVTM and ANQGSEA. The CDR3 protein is CSGASGVQETQYF. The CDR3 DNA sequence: TGCAGCGGGGCTAGCGGGGTACAAGAGACCCAGTACTTC.

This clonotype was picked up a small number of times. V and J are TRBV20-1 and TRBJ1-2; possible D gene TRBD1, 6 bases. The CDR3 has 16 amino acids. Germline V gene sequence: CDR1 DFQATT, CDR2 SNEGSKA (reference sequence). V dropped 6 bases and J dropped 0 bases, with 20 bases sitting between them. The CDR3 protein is CSANTQQGPANYGYTF. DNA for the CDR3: TGCAGTGCCAATACACAACAGGGCCCAGCTAACTATGGCTACACCTTC.

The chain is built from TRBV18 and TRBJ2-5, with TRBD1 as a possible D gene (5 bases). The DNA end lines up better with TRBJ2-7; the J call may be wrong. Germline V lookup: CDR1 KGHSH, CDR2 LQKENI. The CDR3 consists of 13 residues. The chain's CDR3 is CASSPGREGEQYF. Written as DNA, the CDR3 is TGTGCCAGCTCACCGGGCAGGGAAGGCGAGCAGTACTTC.

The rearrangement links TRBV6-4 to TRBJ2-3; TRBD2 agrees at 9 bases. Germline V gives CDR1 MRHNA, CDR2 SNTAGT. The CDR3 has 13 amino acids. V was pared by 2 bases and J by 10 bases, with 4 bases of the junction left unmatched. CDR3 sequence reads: CASSDEGLAPQYF. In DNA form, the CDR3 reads TGTGCCAGCAGTGACGAGGGACTAGCTCCGCAGTATTTT.

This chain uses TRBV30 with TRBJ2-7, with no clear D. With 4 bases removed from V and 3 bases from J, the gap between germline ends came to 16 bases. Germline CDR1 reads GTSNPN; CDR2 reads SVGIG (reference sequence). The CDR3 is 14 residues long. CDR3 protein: CAWKTRILNYEQYF. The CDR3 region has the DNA TGTGCCTGGAAGACAAGGATATTAAACTACGAGCAGTACTTC.

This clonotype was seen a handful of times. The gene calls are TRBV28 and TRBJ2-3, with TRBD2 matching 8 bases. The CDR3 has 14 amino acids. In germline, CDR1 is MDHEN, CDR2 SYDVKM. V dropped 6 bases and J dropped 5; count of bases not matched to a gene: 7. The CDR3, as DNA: TGTGCCAGCAGCGATAGCGGGACCGAAGATACGCAGTATTTT. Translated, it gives CASSDSGTEDTQYF.

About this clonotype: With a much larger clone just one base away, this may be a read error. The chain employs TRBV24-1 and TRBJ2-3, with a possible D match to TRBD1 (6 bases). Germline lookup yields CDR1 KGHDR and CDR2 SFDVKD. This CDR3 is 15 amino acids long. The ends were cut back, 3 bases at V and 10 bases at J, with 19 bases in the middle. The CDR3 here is CATSDPPSGADAQYF. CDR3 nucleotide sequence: TGTGCCACCAGTGATCCGCCCTCAGGGGCTGATGCGCAGTATTTT.

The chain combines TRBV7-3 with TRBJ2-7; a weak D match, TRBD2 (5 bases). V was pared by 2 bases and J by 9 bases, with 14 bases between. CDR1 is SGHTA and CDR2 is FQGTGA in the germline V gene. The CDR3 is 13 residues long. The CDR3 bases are TGTGCCAGCAGCTTAGATTACCGGGGTGGGCAGTACTTC. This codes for CASSLDYRGGQYF.

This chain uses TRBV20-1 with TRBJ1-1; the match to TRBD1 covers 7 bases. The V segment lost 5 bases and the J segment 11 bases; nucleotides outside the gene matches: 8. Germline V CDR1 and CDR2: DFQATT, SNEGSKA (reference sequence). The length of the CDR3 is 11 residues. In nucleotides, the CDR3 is TGCAGTGCTGCACAGGGGAAGGAGGCTTTCTTT. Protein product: CSAAQGKEAFF.

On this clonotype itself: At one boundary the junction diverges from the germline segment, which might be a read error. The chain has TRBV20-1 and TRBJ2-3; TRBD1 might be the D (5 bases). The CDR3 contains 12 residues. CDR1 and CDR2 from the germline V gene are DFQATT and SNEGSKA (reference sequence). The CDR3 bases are TGCAGTACCCCCGGGCCACAGGATACGCGGTATTTT. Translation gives CSTPGPQDTRYF.

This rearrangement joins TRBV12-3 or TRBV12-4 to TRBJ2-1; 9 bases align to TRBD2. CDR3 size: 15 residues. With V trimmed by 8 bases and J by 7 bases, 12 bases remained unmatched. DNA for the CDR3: TGTGCCAGCTGCTTTAGCGGGAGCATGGGGAATGAGCAGTTCTTC. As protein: CASCFSGSMGNEQFF.

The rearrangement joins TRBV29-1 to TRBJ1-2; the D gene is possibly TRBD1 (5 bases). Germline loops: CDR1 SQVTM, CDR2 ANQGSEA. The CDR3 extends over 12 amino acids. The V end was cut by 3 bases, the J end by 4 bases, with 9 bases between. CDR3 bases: TGCAGCGTTGAGACGACAGCCTATGGCTACACCTTC. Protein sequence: CSVETTAYGYTF.

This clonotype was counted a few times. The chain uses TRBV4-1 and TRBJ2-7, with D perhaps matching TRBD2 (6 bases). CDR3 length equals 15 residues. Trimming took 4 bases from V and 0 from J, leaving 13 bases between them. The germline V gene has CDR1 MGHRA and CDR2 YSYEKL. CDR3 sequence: CASSRSGGGSYEQYF. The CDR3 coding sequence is TGCGCCAGCAGCCGCTCCGGGGGAGGCTCCTACGAGCAGTACTTC.

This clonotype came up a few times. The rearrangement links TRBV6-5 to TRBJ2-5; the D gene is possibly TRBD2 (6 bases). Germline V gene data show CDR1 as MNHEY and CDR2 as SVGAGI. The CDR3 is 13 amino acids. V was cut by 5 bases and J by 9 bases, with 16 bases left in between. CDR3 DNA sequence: TGTGCCAGCAGTCGGGGCAGTGGCGGGGCCCAGTACTTC. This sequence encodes CASSRGSGGAQYF.

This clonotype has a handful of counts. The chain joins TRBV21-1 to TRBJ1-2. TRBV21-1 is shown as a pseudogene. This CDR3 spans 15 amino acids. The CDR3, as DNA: TGTGCCAGCATGGGTGAGGCGGGACGGCTATATGGCTACACCTTC. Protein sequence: CASMGEAGRLYGYTF.

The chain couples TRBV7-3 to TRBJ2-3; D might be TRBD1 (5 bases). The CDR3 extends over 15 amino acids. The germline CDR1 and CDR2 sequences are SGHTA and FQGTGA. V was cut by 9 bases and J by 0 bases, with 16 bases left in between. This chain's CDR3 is CASQLTGGSTDTQYF. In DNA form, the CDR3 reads TGTGCCAGTCAGCTTACAGGTGGAAGCACAGATACGCAGTATTTT.

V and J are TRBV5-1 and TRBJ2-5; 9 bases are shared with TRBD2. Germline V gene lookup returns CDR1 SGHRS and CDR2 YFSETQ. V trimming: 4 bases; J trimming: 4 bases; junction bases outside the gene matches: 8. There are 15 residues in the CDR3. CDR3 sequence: CASSDPGTSRETQYF. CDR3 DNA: TGCGCCAGCAGCGATCCGGGGACTAGCCGAGAGACCCAGTACTTC.

In nucleotides, the CDR3 is TGTGCCAGCGGCACAGGGGCTGGCTATGGCTACACCTTC. As protein: CASGTGAGYGYTF. The chain couples TRBV6-1 to TRBJ1-2; 7 bases fit TRBD1. Germline V gene data show CDR1 as MNHNS and CDR2 as SASEGT. CDR3 size: 13 residues. V lost 8 bases to trimming and J lost 4 bases; unmatched junction nucleotides: 7.

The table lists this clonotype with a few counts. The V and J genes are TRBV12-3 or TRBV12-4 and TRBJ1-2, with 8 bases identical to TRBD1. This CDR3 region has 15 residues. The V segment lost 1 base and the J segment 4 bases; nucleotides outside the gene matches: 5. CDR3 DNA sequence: TGTGCCAGCAGTTTAGTGGCAGGGGGCGGCTATGGCTACACCTTC. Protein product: CASSLVAGGGYGYTF.

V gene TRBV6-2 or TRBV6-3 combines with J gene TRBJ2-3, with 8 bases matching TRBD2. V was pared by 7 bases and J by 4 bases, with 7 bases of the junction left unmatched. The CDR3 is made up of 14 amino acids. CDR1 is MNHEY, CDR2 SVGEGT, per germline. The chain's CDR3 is CASTYGLAADTQYF. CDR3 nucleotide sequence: TGTGCCAGCACCTACGGACTAGCCGCAGATACGCAGTATTTT.

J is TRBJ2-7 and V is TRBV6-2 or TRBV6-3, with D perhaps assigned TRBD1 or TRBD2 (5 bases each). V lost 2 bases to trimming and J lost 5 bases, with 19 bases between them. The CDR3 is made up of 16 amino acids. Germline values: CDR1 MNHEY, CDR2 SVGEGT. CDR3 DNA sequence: TGTGCCAGCAGTTACCACCCAGGGACGCCGGCGCACGAGCAGTACTTC. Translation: CASSYHPGTPAHEQYF.

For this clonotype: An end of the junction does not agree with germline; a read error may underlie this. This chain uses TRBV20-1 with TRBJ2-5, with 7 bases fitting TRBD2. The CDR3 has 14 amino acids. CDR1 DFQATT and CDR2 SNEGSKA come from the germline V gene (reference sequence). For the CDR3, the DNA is TGCGGTGCTGGACGGGCGGGAGTGTCTGAGACCCAGTACTTC. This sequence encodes CGAGRAGVSETQYF.